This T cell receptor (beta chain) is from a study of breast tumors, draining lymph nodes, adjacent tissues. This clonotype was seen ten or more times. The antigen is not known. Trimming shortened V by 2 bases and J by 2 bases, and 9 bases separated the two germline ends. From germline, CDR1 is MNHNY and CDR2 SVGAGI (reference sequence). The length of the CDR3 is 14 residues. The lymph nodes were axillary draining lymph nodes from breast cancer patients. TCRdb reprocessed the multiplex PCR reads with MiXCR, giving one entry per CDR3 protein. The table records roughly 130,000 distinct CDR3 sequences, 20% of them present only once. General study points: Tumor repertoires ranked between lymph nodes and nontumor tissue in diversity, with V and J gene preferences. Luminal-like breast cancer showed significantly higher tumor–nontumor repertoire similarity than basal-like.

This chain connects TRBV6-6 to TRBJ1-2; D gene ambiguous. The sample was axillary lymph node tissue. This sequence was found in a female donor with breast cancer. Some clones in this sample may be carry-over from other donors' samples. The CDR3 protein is CASSYVPENYGYTF. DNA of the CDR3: TGTGCCAGCAGTTACGTTCCTGAAAACTATGGCTACACCTTC.